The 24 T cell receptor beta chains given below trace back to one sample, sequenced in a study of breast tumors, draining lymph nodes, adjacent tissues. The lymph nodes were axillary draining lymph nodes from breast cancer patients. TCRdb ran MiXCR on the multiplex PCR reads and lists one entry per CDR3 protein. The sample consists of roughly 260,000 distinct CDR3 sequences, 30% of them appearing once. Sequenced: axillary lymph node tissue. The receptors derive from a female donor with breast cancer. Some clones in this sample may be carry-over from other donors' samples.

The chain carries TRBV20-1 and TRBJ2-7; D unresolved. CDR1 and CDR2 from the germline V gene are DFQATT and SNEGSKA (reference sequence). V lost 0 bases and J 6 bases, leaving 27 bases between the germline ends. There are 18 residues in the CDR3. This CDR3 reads CSARDDMARSPMRCEQYF. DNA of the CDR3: TGCAGTGCTAGAGACGATATGGCCAGATCCCCAATGCGCTGCGAGCAGTACTTC.

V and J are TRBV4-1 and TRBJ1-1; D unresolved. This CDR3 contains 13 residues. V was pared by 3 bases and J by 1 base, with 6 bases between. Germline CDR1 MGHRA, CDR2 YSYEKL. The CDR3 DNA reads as TGCGCCAGCAGCCAGGGGTCGAACACTGAAGCTTTCTTT. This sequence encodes CASSQGSNTEAFF.

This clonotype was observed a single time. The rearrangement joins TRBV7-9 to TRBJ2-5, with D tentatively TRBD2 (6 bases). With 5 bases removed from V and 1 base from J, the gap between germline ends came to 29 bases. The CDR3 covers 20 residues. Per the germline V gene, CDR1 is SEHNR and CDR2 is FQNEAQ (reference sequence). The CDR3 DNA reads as TGTGCCAGCAGCACAGGACTCACGAACACCGGGAGAATAGTCCAAGAGACCCAGTACTTC. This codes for CASSTGLTNTGRIVQETQYF.

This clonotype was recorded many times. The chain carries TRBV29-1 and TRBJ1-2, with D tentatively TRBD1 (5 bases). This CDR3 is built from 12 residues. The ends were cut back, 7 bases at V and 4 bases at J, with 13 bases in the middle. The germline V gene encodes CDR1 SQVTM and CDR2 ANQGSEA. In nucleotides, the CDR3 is TGCAGCGGCCGGGACGGACGCTATGGCTACACCTTC. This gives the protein CSGRDGRYGYTF.

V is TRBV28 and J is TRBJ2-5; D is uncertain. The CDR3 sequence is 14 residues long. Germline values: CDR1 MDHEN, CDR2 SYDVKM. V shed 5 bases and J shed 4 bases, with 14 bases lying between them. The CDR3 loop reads CASSPRKLVETQYF. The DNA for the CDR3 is TGTGCCAGCAGTCCCCGGAAGCTGGTAGAGACCCAGTACTTC.

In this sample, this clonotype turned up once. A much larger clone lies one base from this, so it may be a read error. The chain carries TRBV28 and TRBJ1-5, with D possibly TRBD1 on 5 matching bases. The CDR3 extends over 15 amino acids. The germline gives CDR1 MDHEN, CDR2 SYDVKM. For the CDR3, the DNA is TGTGCCAGCAGCTCCAGGGTGAAGGGAAATCGGCCCCAGCATTTT. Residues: CASSSRVKGNRPQHF. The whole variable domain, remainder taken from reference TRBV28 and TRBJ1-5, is DVKVTQSSRYLVKRTGEKVFLECVQDMDHENMFWYRQDPGLGLRLIYFSYDVKMKEKGDIPEGYSVSREKKERFSLILESASTNQTSMYLCASSSRVKGNRPQHFGDGTRLSIL.

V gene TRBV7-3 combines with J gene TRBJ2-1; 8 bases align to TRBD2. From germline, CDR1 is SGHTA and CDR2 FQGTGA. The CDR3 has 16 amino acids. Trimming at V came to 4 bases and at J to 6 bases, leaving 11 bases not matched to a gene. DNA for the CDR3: TGTGCCAGCAGCTCCGGGGGGGTACGAGGACCCAATGAGCAGTTCTTC. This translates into CASSSGGVRGPNEQFF.

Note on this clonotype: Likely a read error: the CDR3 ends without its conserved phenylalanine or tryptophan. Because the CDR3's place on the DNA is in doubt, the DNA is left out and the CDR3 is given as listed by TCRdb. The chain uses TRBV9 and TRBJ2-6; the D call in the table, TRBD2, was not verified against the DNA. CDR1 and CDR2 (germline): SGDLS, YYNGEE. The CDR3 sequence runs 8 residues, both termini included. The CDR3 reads CASSVAAS.

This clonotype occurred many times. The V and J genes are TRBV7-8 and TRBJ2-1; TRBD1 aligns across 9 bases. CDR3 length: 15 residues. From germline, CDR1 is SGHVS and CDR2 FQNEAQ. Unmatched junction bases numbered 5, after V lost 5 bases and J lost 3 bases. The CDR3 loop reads CASSVRDRVYNEQFF. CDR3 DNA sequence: TGTGCCAGCAGCGTGAGGGACAGGGTCTACAATGAGCAGTTCTTC.

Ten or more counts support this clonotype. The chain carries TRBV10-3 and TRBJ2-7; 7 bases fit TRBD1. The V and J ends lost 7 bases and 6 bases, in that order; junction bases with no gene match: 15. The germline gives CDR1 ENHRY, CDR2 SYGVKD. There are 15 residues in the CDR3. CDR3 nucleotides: TGTGCCATCACCGACGGCGACAGGGCCGTATCCGAGCAGTACTTC. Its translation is CAITDGDRAVSEQYF.

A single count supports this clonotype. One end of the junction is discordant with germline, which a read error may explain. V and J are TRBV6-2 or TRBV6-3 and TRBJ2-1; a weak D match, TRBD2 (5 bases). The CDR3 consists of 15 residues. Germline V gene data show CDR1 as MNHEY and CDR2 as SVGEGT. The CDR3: CASRPEVGSYNEQLF. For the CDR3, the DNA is TGTGCCAGCAGACCGGAGGTCGGCTCCTACAATGAGCAGCTCTTC.

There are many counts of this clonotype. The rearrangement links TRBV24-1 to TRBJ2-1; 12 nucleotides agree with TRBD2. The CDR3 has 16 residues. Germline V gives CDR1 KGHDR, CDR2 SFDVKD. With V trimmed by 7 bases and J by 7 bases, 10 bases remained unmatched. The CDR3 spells CATSPRRGLAGNEQFF. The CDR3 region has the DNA TGTGCCACCAGCCCCAGACGCGGACTAGCGGGAAATGAGCAGTTCTTC.

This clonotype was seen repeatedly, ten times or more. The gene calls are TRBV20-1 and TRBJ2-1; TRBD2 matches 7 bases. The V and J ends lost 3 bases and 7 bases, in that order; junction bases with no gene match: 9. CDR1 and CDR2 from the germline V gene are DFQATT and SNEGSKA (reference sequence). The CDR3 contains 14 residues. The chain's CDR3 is CSASGDYSSNEQFF. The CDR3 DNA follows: TGCAGTGCTAGTGGGGACTATTCATCGAATGAGCAGTTCTTC.

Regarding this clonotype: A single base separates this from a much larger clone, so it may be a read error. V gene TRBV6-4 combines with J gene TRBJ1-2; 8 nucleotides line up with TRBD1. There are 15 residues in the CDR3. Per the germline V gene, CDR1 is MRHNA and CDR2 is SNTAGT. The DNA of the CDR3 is TGTGCCAGCAGGCAGACAGGGGAAGATAACTATGCCTACACCTTC. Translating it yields CASRQTGEDNYAYTF.

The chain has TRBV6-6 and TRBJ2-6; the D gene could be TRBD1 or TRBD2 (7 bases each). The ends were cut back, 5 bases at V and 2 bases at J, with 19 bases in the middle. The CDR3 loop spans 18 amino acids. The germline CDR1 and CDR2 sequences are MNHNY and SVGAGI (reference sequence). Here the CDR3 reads CASSHLAGGAPGANVLTF. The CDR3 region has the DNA TGTGCCAGCAGTCACCTGGCAGGGGGGGCCCCTGGGGCCAACGTCCTGACTTTC.

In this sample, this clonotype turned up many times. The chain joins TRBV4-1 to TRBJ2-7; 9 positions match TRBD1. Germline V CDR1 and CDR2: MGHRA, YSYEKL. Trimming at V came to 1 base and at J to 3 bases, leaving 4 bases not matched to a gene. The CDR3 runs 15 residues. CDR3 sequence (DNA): TGCGCCAGCAGCCAAGGGACAGGGGTGAACTACGAGCAGTACTTC. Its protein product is CASSQGTGVNYEQYF.

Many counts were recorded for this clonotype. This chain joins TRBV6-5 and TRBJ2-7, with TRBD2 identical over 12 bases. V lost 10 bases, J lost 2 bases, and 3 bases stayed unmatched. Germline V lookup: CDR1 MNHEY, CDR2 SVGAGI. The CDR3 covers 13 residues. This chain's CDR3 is CATLAGGTYEQYF. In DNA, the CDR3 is TGTGCCACACTAGCGGGAGGAACCTACGAGCAGTACTTC.

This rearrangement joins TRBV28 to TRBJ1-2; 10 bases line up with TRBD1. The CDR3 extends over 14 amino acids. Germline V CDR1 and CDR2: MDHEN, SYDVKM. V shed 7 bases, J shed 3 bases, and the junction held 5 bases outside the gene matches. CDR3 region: CASMRDRGYYGYTF. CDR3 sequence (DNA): TGTGCCAGCATGCGGGACAGGGGCTACTATGGCTACACCTTC.

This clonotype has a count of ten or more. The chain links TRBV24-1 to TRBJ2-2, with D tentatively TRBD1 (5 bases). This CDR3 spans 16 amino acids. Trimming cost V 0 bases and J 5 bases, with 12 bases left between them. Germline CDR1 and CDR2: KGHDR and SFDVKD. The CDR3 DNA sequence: TGTGCCACCAGTGATTTGGGACAAACCAGAACCGGGGAGCTGTTTTTT. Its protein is CATSDLGQTRTGELFF.

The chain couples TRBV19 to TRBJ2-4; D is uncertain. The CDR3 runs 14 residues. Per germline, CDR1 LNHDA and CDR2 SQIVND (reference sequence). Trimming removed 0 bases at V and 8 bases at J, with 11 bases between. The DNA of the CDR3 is TGTGCCAGTAGTATAGATGGGCGGAGTGACATTCAGTACTTC. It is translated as CASSIDGRSDIQYF.

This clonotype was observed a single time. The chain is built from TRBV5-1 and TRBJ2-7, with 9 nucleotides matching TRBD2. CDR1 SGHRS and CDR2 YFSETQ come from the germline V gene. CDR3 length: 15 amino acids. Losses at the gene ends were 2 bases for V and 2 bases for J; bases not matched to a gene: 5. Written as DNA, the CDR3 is TGCGCCAGCAGCTTCGCGGGAGGGCCGACCTACGAGCAGTACTTC. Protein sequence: CASSFAGGPTYEQYF.

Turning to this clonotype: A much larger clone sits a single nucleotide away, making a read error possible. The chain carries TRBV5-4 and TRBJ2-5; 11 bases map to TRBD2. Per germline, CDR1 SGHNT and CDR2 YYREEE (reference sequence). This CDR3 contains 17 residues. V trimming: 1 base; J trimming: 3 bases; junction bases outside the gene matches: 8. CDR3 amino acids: CASSLPPALAGEETQYF. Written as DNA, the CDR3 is TGTGCCAGCAGCTTGCCACCGGCACTAGCGGGAGAAGAGACCCAGTACTTC.

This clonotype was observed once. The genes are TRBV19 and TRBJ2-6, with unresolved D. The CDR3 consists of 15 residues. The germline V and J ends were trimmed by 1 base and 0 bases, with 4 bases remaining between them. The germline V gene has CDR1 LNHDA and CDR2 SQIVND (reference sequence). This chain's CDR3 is CASSIGLSGANVLTF. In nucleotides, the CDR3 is TGTGCCAGTAGTATAGGTCTCTCTGGGGCCAACGTCCTGACTTTC.

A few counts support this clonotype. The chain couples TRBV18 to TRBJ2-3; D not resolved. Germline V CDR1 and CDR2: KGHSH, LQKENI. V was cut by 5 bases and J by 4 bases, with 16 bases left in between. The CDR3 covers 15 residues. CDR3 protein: CASSTTSSRADTQYF. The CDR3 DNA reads TGTGCCAGCTCAACCACATCTAGTAGGGCAGATACGCAGTATTTT.